This note documents a single T cell receptor beta chain sequence. V lost 5 bases and J 0 bases, leaving 10 bases between the germline ends. This CDR3 comprises 14 residues. The germline V gene encodes CDR1 MNHEY and CDR2 SVGEGT. This record comes from a study of T cell responses to AZD1222 COVID-19 vaccine. Sequencing was performed with immunoSEQ multiplex PCR; in TCRdb, only in-frame clones are kept and a portion is missing. Of about 140,000 clones listed, more than 70% are singletons. Investigators merged groups given second doses at roughly 4 or roughly 12 weeks. The TCR comes from an adult who received the AZD1222 COVID-19 vaccine. The sequences come from peripheral blood, collected 28 days after the second AZD1222 dose. The chain recombines TRBV6-2 or TRBV6-3 with TRBJ1-1; D perhaps matches TRBD1 (5 bases). For the CDR3, the DNA is TGTGCCAGCAGTCTTCGACAGTTGAACACTGAAGCTTTCTTT. It yields the protein CASSLRQLNTEAFF.